This passage covers 27 T cell receptor beta chains from one sample sequenced in a study of tumor-infiltrating lymphocytes in localized non-small cell lung cancer. The repertoire was sequenced with immunoSEQ multiplex PCR; TCRdb's copy has only in-frame clones and lacks some. The table records some 21,000 clones, about 80% of them present only once. The sequenced material came from lung tumor tissue. The receptors stem from a human donor with non-small cell lung cancer.

This chain connects TRBV6-5 to TRBJ2-1, with D perhaps matching TRBD2 (6 bases). CDR1 MNHEY and CDR2 SVGAGI come from the germline V gene. The CDR3 contains 16 residues. Trimming cost V 0 bases and J 0 bases, with 9 bases left between them. CDR3 amino acids: CASSYSTGSSYNEQFF. CDR3 in DNA: TGTGCCAGCAGTTACTCGACCGGGAGCTCCTACAATGAGCAGTTCTTC.

The chain joins TRBV6-1 to TRBJ1-1; TRBD1 might be the D (6 bases). Germline loops: CDR1 MNHNS, CDR2 SASEGT. V gave up 3 bases and J gave up 5 bases, with 13 bases separating them. There are 14 residues in the CDR3. CDR3 nucleotides: TGTGCCAGCAGTGAGGCAGGGGCGCAAACTGAAGCTTTCTTT. Its translation is CASSEAGAQTEAFF.

V usage is TRBV18 and J usage is TRBJ2-2, with 7 bases identical to TRBD1. From germline, CDR1 is KGHSH and CDR2 LQKENI. The ends lost 3 bases at V and 5 bases at J; junction bases unmatched: 6. The length of the CDR3 is 15 residues. Here the CDR3 reads CASSPDRDRTGELFF. The CDR3 bases are TGTGCCAGCTCACCCGACAGGGATCGGACCGGGGAGCTGTTTTTT.

The chain links TRBV11-2 to TRBJ2-3; maybe TRBD1 (5 bases). V gave up 5 bases and J gave up 4 bases, with 13 bases separating them. The V gene's germline CDR1 is SGHAT and CDR2 FQNNGV. The CDR3 extends over 14 amino acids. This CDR3 is CASSQGVMADTQYF. CDR3 DNA: TGTGCCAGCAGCCAAGGGGTAATGGCAGATACGCAGTATTTT.

The gene calls are TRBV29-1 and TRBJ2-3; a weak D match, TRBD1 (6 bases). Deletions cut 8 bases from V and 2 bases from J, with 14 bases between. Per the germline V gene, CDR1 is SQVTM and CDR2 is ANQGSEA. The CDR3 is 13 amino acids. Here the CDR3 reads CSLTGIFTDTQYF. In DNA, the CDR3 is TGCAGCCTCACAGGGATTTTCACAGATACGCAGTATTTT.

This chain connects TRBV6-5 to TRBJ1-2, with TRBD1 matching 10 bases. Germline V CDR1 and CDR2: MNHEY, SVGAGI. With V trimmed by 2 bases and J by 7 bases, 7 bases remained unmatched. CDR3 length equals 15 residues. CDR3 sequence reads: CASSYTGTGESGYTF. The CDR3, as DNA: TGTGCCAGCAGTTACACCGGGACAGGGGAGAGTGGCTACACCTTC.

The gene calls are TRBV11-2 and TRBJ2-1; 12 bases are a match to TRBD2. This CDR3 is 16 amino acids long. J gave up 7 bases and V 5 bases, and 9 bases lay outside the gene matches. In germline, CDR1 is SGHAT, CDR2 FQNNGV. The CDR3 DNA reads as TGTGCCAGCAGCCCGCGACTAGCGGGAGCGGGGAATGAGCAGTTCTTC. Translation: CASSPRLAGAGNEQFF.

The J gene is TRBJ2-7, the V gene TRBV30, with D perhaps TRBD1 or TRBD2 (6 bases each). The CDR3 loop spans 14 amino acids. Between the trimmed V and J ends, which lost 0 bases and 7 bases, there was a span of 16 bases. Germline V gene sequence: CDR1 GTSNPN, CDR2 SVGIG (reference sequence). CDR3 in DNA: TGTGCCTGGAGTGTACTTGCAGGGGCGGGGGAGCAGTACTTC. This translates into CAWSVLAGAGEQYF.

This clone was observed a few times. The J gene is TRBJ2-1, the V gene TRBV4-1; 12 bases line up with TRBD2. The CDR3 contains 17 residues. CDR1 MGHRA and CDR2 YSYEKL come from the germline V gene. V dropped 4 bases and J dropped 2; count of bases not matched to a gene: 6. CDR3 in amino acids: CASSPFGLAGPYNEQFF. CDR3 sequence (DNA): TGCGCCAGCAGCCCCTTCGGACTAGCGGGACCCTACAATGAGCAGTTCTTC.

The chain carries TRBV5-1 and TRBJ2-7; D is ambiguous. This CDR3 is 14 amino acids long. With 0 bases removed from V and 6 bases from J, the gap between germline ends came to 13 bases. Germline V CDR1 and CDR2: SGHRS, YFSETQ. The CDR3 is CASSLGVFRFEQYF. The CDR3 nucleotides are TGCGCCAGCAGCTTGGGAGTCTTTCGTTTCGAGCAGTACTTC.

The J gene is TRBJ1-5, the V gene TRBV30, with D tentatively TRBD1 (6 bases). Germline loops: CDR1 GTSNPN, CDR2 SVGIG (reference sequence). This CDR3 is built from 14 residues. Trimming removed 5 bases at V and 4 bases at J, with 15 bases between. The CDR3 coding sequence is TGTGCCTGGCAGGGGAATGGGGGAAATCAGCCCCAGCATTTT. This translates into CAWQGNGGNQPQHF. Combining the CDR3 with reference TRBV30 and TRBJ1-5 gives the whole variable domain SQTIHQWPATLVQPVGSPLSLECTVEGTSNPNLYWYRQAAGRGLQLLFYSVGIGQISSEVPQNLSASRPQDRQFILSSKKLLLSDSGFYLCAWQGNGGNQPQHFGDGTRLSIL.

The chain employs TRBV5-1 and TRBJ1-4; D uncertain. Germline CDR1 reads SGHRS; CDR2 reads YFSETQ. The CDR3 is made up of 15 amino acids. V was pared by 4 bases and J by 4 bases, with 14 bases between. This CDR3 reads CASSPSASFNEKLFF. CDR3 coding DNA: TGCGCCAGCAGCCCGTCAGCCTCCTTTAATGAAAAACTGTTTTTT.

V and J are TRBV29-1 and TRBJ2-1, with 7 bases aligning to TRBD2. The CDR3 runs 14 residues. Per germline, CDR1 SQVTM and CDR2 ANQGSEA. J lost 0 bases, V lost 4 bases, and 3 bases had no gene match. The CDR3 is CSVGRGSSYNEQFF. The CDR3 DNA reads TGCAGCGTTGGTCGCGGGAGCTCCTACAATGAGCAGTTCTTC.

The chain uses TRBV4-1 and TRBJ2-1, with 16 bases lining up with TRBD2. J lost 7 bases, V lost 4 bases, and 7 bases had no gene match. CDR1 MGHRA and CDR2 YSYEKL come from the germline V gene. The length of the CDR3 is 17 residues. CDR3 residues: CASSPGTSGRAWNEQFF. CDR3 sequence (DNA): TGCGCCAGCAGCCCCGGGACTAGCGGGAGGGCTTGGAATGAGCAGTTCTTC.

About this clone itself: Other DNA sequences in this specimen translate into the identical CDR3. The chain is built from TRBV9 and TRBJ2-3; D not certain. With 0 bases removed from V and 4 bases from J, the gap between germline ends came to 12 bases. The CDR3 is 15 residues long. Germline loops: CDR1 SGDLS, CDR2 YYNGEE. This CDR3 reads CASSVDLVGADTQYF. The DNA of the CDR3 is TGTGCCAGCAGCGTAGACTTGGTTGGGGCAGATACGCAGTATTTT.

This chain connects TRBV20-1 to TRBJ1-4, with D possibly being TRBD1 (5 bases). This CDR3 has 11 residues. Germline V gives CDR1 DFQATT, CDR2 SNEGSKA (reference sequence). The V and J ends lost 6 bases and 6 bases respectively, with 8 bases between them. The CDR3: CSAEGDEKLFF. The CDR3 DNA is TGCAGTGCGGAAGGGGATGAAAAACTGTTTTTT.

This chain uses TRBV19 with TRBJ2-7; 11 positions match TRBD1. J lost 4 bases, V lost 5 bases, and 7 bases had no gene match. Looked up from germline, CDR1 is LNHDA and CDR2 is SQIVND (reference sequence). There are 15 residues in the CDR3. CDR3 sequence (DNA): TGTGCCAGTAGTCCTCGCCGGGACAGGGGGTACGAGCAGTACTTC. It encodes CASSPRRDRGYEQYF.

This clone was seen once. The chain has TRBV28 and TRBJ1-2; D is perhaps TRBD1 (5 bases). This CDR3 is 11 amino acids long. Germline values: CDR1 MDHEN, CDR2 SYDVKM. Trimming removed 11 bases from V and 14 bases from J, with 21 bases in between. For the CDR3, the DNA is TGTGCCCATGGACGGGGGACCATTGATACCTTC. Protein sequence: CAHGRGTIDTF.

The rearrangement joins TRBV9 to TRBJ2-3, with 11 bases aligning to TRBD1. The J segment lost 5 bases and the V segment lost 4 bases, leaving 9 bases of the junction unmatched. Germline V CDR1 and CDR2: SGDLS, YYNGEE. The CDR3 is made up of 16 amino acids. The CDR3 DNA follows: TGTGCCAGCAGCCCTGGGACAGGGGGGGCAAGAGATACGCAGTATTTT. It codes for CASSPGTGGARDTQYF.

The chain carries TRBV7-9 and TRBJ2-1; 7 bases align to TRBD1. J gave up 9 bases and V 5 bases, and 13 bases lay outside the gene matches. CDR1 is SEHNR, CDR2 FQNEAQ, per germline (reference sequence). The CDR3 is 15 amino acids. DNA of the CDR3: TGTGCCAGCAGCCCTCGACAGGGATCTTTTAGTGAGCAGTTCTTC. This encodes CASSPRQGSFSEQFF.

V and J are TRBV15 and TRBJ2-5, with 8 bases fitting TRBD2. This CDR3 is built from 14 residues. The junction had 6 bases not matched to a gene; V was cut back by 4 bases and J by 5 bases. Germline V CDR1 and CDR2: LNHNV, YYDKDF (reference sequence). The CDR3 nucleotides read TGTGCCACCAGCATTAGCGGGACCGAGGAGACCCAGTACTTC. Its protein is CATSISGTEETQYF. Combining the CDR3 with reference TRBV15 and TRBJ2-5 gives the whole variable domain DAMVIQNPRYQVTQFGKPVTLSCSQTLNHNVMYWYQQKSSQAPKLLFHYYDKDFNNEADTPDNFQSRRPNTSFCFLDIRSPGLGDTAMYLCATSISGTEETQYFGPGTRLLVL.

This chain's CDR3 is CASSPGGTSVSGGANVLTF. In nucleotides, the CDR3 is TGTGCCAGCAGCCCAGGAGGGACTAGCGTGAGTGGTGGGGCCAACGTCCTGACTTTC. This chain uses TRBV11-1 with TRBJ2-6; 10 bases line up with TRBD2. Germline CDR1 SGHAT, CDR2 FQDESV (reference sequence). V lost 5 bases to trimming and J lost 3 bases; unmatched junction nucleotides: 13. This CDR3 spans 19 amino acids.

The chain joins TRBV19 to TRBJ1-5; D is unresolved. In germline, CDR1 is LNHDA, CDR2 SQIVND (reference sequence). Trimming pared 3 bases from V and 3 bases from J, leaving 9 bases between. The CDR3 loop spans 14 amino acids. DNA for the CDR3: TGTGCCAGTAGTATGTTTTTGCCCAATCAGCCCCAGCATTTT. Its translation is CASSMFLPNQPQHF.

J is TRBJ2-1 and V is TRBV4-3; D is undetermined. The CDR3 is made up of 14 amino acids. Trimming pared 0 bases from V and 3 bases from J, leaving 6 bases between. Germline assignment: CDR1 LGHNA and CDR2 YSLEER. In DNA, the CDR3 is TGCGCCAGCAGCCAAGACGTTAACTACAATGAGCAGTTCTTC. Translation gives CASSQDVNYNEQFF.

V usage is TRBV18 and J usage is TRBJ2-1; D may be TRBD1 (5 bases). Germline V lookup: CDR1 KGHSH, CDR2 LQKENI. The CDR3 totals 16 residues. V was trimmed by 3 bases and J by 2 bases, leaving 14 bases between them. CDR3 amino acids: CASSPDGHRPYNEQFF. CDR3 nucleotide sequence: TGTGCCAGCTCACCCGACGGACACCGCCCCTACAATGAGCAGTTCTTC.

The chain couples TRBV5-1 to TRBJ2-3; no definite D call. Germline CDR1 is SGHRS and CDR2 is YFSETQ. The V end was cut by 1 base, the J end by 2 bases, with 5 bases between. The CDR3 is 13 amino acids. In DNA, the CDR3 is TGCGCCAGCAGCTTGCTATACACAGATACGCAGTATTTT. This sequence encodes CASSLLYTDTQYF.

This clone has only one observation. The genes are TRBV11-2 and TRBJ2-5; no definite D call. Trimming took off 1 base at V and 5 bases at J, with 8 bases between the two ends. The CDR3 runs 13 residues. Germline assignment: CDR1 SGHAT and CDR2 FQNNGV. The CDR3 protein is CASSLVSSETQYF. The CDR3 bases are TGTGCCAGCAGCTTAGTCTCTTCGGAGACCCAGTACTTC.